Listed here are 21 T cell receptor beta chains from one sample, sequenced in a study of lymphopenia after photon versus proton radiotherapy. Assay: immunoSEQ multiplex PCR; the TCRdb copy retains only in-frame clones and omits some. The sample has roughly 35,000 clones, 85% seen once. Material: peripheral blood, obtained from a patient treated with photon-based radiotherapy. The receptor source for this set is a man aged 45-60 years with gastric cancer.

CDR3 DNA sequence: TGTGCCAGCAGCCCAAGGGACTGTAGCACAGATACGCAGTATTTT. It is translated as CASSPRDCSTDTQYF. The V gene is TRBV21-1, the J gene TRBJ2-3; the table's D gene call, TRBD2, was not cross checked with the DNA. TRBV21-1 is a known pseudogene. The CDR3 is 15 amino acids.

The CDR3 DNA reads as TGTGCCAGCAGTTTTAGCGGGAGGCACAATGAGCAGTTCTTC. Encoded protein: CASSFSGRHNEQFF. The chain links TRBV7-6 to TRBJ2-1, with 10 positions matching TRBD2. J was trimmed by 5 bases and V by 6 bases; bases with no gene match: 4. The CDR3 runs 14 residues. Germline lookup yields CDR1 SGHVS and CDR2 FNYEAQ. Filled out from reference TRBV7-6 and TRBJ2-1, the complete variable domain reads GAGVSQSPRYKVTKRGQDVALRCDPISGHVSLYWYRQALGQGPEFLTYFNYEAQQDKSGLPNDRFSAERPEGSISTLTIQRTEQRDSAMYRCASSFSGRHNEQFFGPGTRLTVL.

The chain is built from TRBV5-5 and TRBJ2-5; maybe TRBD2 (5 bases). CDR1 is SGHKS, CDR2 YYEKEE, per germline (reference sequence). The CDR3 loop spans 15 amino acids. Trimming cost V 0 bases and J 0 bases, with 9 bases left between them. CDR3 DNA: TGTGCCAGCAGCTTGGTACCGACTAACCAAGAGACCCAGTACTTC. It yields the protein CASSLVPTNQETQYF.

This chain links TRBV5-1 with TRBJ1-3, with TRBD1 matching 7 bases. V was pared by 4 bases and J by 0 bases, with 4 bases of the junction left unmatched. The germline V gene encodes CDR1 SGHRS and CDR2 YFSETQ. This CDR3 has 15 amino acids. The CDR3 region has the DNA TGCGCCAGCAGCCAAGGGGGCAGCTCTGGAAACACCATATATTTT. Encoded protein: CASSQGGSSGNTIYF.

The J gene is TRBJ2-3, the V gene TRBV6-4, with 8 nucleotides matching TRBD2. The V and J ends lost 0 bases and 4 bases, in that order; junction bases with no gene match: 6. The CDR3 spans 16 residues. Germline CDR1 MRHNA, CDR2 SNTAGT. The CDR3 here is CASSDSGTRGADTQYF. As DNA, the CDR3 is TGTGCCAGCAGTGACTCCGGGACTAGAGGGGCAGATACGCAGTATTTT.

The J gene is TRBJ2-2, the V gene TRBV30; 9 nucleotides line up with TRBD1. This CDR3 is 14 amino acids long. Trimming took 1 base from V and 7 from J; bases not matched to a gene: 4. Germline V gene sequence: CDR1 GTSNPN, CDR2 SVGIG (reference sequence). For the CDR3, the DNA is TGTGCCTGGAGTGGGGACAGGGCGAACGGGGAGCTGTTTTTT. This translates into CAWSGDRANGELFF. Filled out from reference TRBV30 and TRBJ2-2, the complete variable domain reads SQTIHQWPATLVQPVGSPLSLECTVEGTSNPNLYWYRQAAGRGLQLLFYSVGIGQISSEVPQNLSASRPQDRQFILSSKKLLLSDSGFYLCAWSGDRANGELFFGEGSRLTVL.

The chain uses TRBV19 and TRBJ2-3; the D is unclear. The CDR3 runs 15 residues. The V end lost 0 bases, the J end lost 1 base, and 8 bases lay between the germline ends. CDR1 LNHDA and CDR2 SQIVND come from the germline V gene (reference sequence). CDR3 loop: CASSIDRQGTDTQYF. CDR3 nucleotide sequence: TGTGCCAGTAGTATAGATCGGCAGGGCACAGATACGCAGTATTTT.

The chain uses TRBV19 and TRBJ1-5, with TRBD1 matching 7 bases. CDR1 is LNHDA and CDR2 is SQIVND in the germline V gene (reference sequence). The CDR3 runs 16 residues. V lost 7 bases, J lost 0 bases, and 9 bases stayed unmatched. The CDR3 is CASKAWTGNSNQPQHF. The DNA for the CDR3 is TGTGCCAGTAAGGCATGGACAGGCAATAGCAATCAGCCCCAGCATTTT.

This chain joins TRBV6-4 and TRBJ2-2; the match to TRBD1 covers 7 bases. Per germline, CDR1 MRHNA and CDR2 SNTAGT. Unmatched junction bases numbered 8, after V lost 0 bases and J lost 4 bases. This CDR3 is 17 amino acids long. CDR3 sequence (DNA): TGTGCCAGCAGTGACTCGTCAGGGGGAGCTCTCACCGGGGAGCTGTTTTTT. Amino acids: CASSDSSGGALTGELFF.

The V gene is TRBV5-4, the J gene TRBJ2-4, with D unclear. The length of the CDR3 is 15 residues. The germline gives CDR1 SGHNT, CDR2 YYREEE (reference sequence). The V gene lost 3 bases and the J gene lost 6 bases, with 16 bases spanning the gap. DNA of the CDR3: TGTGCCAGCAGCTCCTTTGGAGCAGTCGGAAACATTCAGTACTTC. The encoded protein is CASSSFGAVGNIQYF.

J is TRBJ2-3 and V is TRBV5-4, with TRBD2 matching over 8 bases. Unmatched junction bases numbered 7, after V lost 4 bases and J lost 0 bases. Germline-derived CDR1 and CDR2 are SGHNT and YYREEE (reference sequence). The CDR3 spans 16 residues. DNA for the CDR3: TGTGCCAGCAGCCCGCGACTAGCGCTAAGCACAGATACGCAGTATTTT. This sequence encodes CASSPRLALSTDTQYF.

The V and J genes are TRBV7-2 and TRBJ2-1, with TRBD1 identical over 7 bases. Germline lookup yields CDR1 SGHTA and CDR2 FQGNSA. J lost 6 bases, V lost 2 bases, and 7 bases had no gene match. The CDR3 spans 15 residues. The CDR3 loop reads CASSLWGQGVNEQFF. The CDR3 DNA follows: TGTGCCAGCAGCTTATGGGGCCAGGGGGTCAATGAGCAGTTCTTC.

The chain has TRBV30 and TRBJ1-4, with D uncertain. Germline V gene lookup returns CDR1 GTSNPN and CDR2 SVGIG (reference sequence). The CDR3 sequence is 16 residues long. Trimming took off 0 bases at V and 0 bases at J, with 11 bases between the two ends. The CDR3 DNA reads TGTGCCTGGAGTGTCTCCCGGACTGCAACTAATGAAAAACTGTTTTTT. It yields the protein CAWSVSRTATNEKLFF.

The gene calls are TRBV18 and TRBJ1-1, with a possible D match to TRBD1 (6 bases). The germline V and J ends were trimmed by 6 bases and 1 base, with 12 bases remaining between them. The CDR3 sequence is 14 residues long. CDR1 is KGHSH, CDR2 LQKENI, per germline. In DNA, the CDR3 is TGTGCCAGCTCGACAGGATTCGGGAACACTGAAGCTTTCTTT. It translates to CASSTGFGNTEAFF.

This chain connects TRBV9 to TRBJ2-7; 10 bases map to TRBD2. This CDR3 spans 16 amino acids. CDR1 is SGDLS and CDR2 is YYNGEE in the germline V gene. V dropped 4 bases and J dropped 0; count of bases not matched to a gene: 7. The CDR3 DNA is TGTGCCAGCAGCATAGGACTAGCGGAGTCCTCCTACGAGCAGTACTTC. It codes for CASSIGLAESSYEQYF.

This clone has only a few counts. V gene TRBV10-2 combines with J gene TRBJ1-5; 7 nucleotides match TRBD1. The CDR3 extends over 14 amino acids. V was clipped by 6 bases and J by 3 bases; unmatched bases: 5. Germline values: CDR1 WSHSY, CDR2 SAAADI. CDR3 in amino acids: CASRIGQVNQPQHF. The CDR3 coding sequence is TGCGCCAGCAGAATTGGACAGGTCAATCAGCCCCAGCATTTT.

The genes are TRBV14 and TRBJ2-1; D is ambiguous. The CDR3 totals 13 residues. CDR1 and CDR2 from the germline V gene are SGHDN and FVKESK. Trimming removed 8 bases at V and 4 bases at J, with 12 bases between. The chain's CDR3 is CASGPIRYNEQFF. Written as DNA, the CDR3 is TGTGCCAGCGGTCCTATCCGGTACAATGAGCAGTTCTTC.

The chain has TRBV5-4 and TRBJ2-7; 10 nucleotides agree with TRBD1. Germline V gene data show CDR1 as SGHNT and CDR2 as YYREEE (reference sequence). The CDR3 has 14 amino acids. Trimming took 3 bases from V and 3 from J; bases not matched to a gene: 3. The CDR3 coding sequence is TGTGCCAGCAGCTCCCGGACAGGGGGCTACGAGCAGTACTTC. Its protein product is CASSSRTGGYEQYF.

V gene TRBV4-2 combines with J gene TRBJ1-1; no clear D. Trimming shortened V by 4 bases and J by 0 bases, and 6 bases separated the two germline ends. Germline V CDR1 and CDR2: LGHNA, YNFKEQ. The CDR3 has 13 residues. DNA of the CDR3: TGTGCCAGCAGCCGAGACCTGAACACTGAAGCTTTCTTT. Protein: CASSRDLNTEAFF.

The chain links TRBV6-5 to TRBJ2-7; D gene ambiguous. V gave up 10 bases and J gave up 6 bases, with 13 bases separating them. The CDR3 spans 11 residues. Germline V CDR1 and CDR2: MNHEY, SVGAGI. CDR3 in DNA: TGTGCCACTGCCACGCGCTTCGAGCAGTACTTC. The encoded protein is CATATRFEQYF.

This clone has just one count. V gene TRBV5-4 combines with J gene TRBJ2-1, with 8 bases aligning to TRBD2. The CDR3 consists of 16 residues. Germline CDR1 and CDR2: SGHNT and YYREEE (reference sequence). With 3 bases clipped from V and 0 bases from J, the junction kept 5 bases outside the gene matches. CDR3 nucleotide sequence: TGTGCCAGCAGCTCGGGACTAGGCAGCTCCTACAATGAGCAGTTCTTC. This translates into CASSSGLGSSYNEQFF. Complete variable domain (other parts from reference TRBV5-4 and TRBJ2-1): ETGVTQSPTHLIKTRGQQVTLRCSSQSGHNTVSWYQQALGQGPQFIFQYYREEENGRGNFPPRFSGLQFPNYSSELNVNALELDDSALYLCASSSGLGSSYNEQFFGPGTRLTVL.